This TCR beta chain originates from a study of tumor and adjacent non-tumor tissue in lung cancer. CDR1 and CDR2 (germline): SQVTM, ANQGSEA. Trimming removed 1 base at V and 1 base at J, with 7 bases between. The length of the CDR3 is 13 residues. The template was RNA from unsorted bulk tissue. TCRbeta libraries were built with three rounds of nested PCR, modified from ARM-PCR. TCRdb ran MiXCR on the multiplex PCR reads and lists one entry per CDR3 protein. This repertoire shows approximately 76,000 distinct CDR3 sequences, roughly 75% found once; its top ten account for 10% to 15%. This clonotype was observed many times.

Sequences were obtained from lung tumor tissue. This rearrangement joins TRBV29-1 to TRBJ1-1, with D unclear. The receptor was derived from a woman in her seventies with non-small cell lung cancer. CDR3 DNA: TGCAGCGTTGAAGTGACACAGAACACTGAAGCTTTCTTT. Translation: CSVEVTQNTEAFF.